This T cell receptor (beta chain) comes out of a study of cytomegalovirus exposure and HLA in healthy donors. Study-wide context: Unique TCR beta sequences numbering some 120 million came from around 180 million T cells in an earlier analysis. The study, taken as a whole, reports: In terms of immune exposure information, only CMV serostatus was available. Later analysis identified several of the most significant clusters that appeared linked to common viral pathogens.

With 60 Vbeta and 13 Jbeta primers, the PCR was carried out. Sequencing was performed with immunoSEQ multiplex PCR; in TCRdb, only in-frame clones are kept and a portion is missing. The sample holds tens of thousands of clones, roughly 65% seen once. This clone was detected only a few times. Its antigen is as yet unknown. This receptor was identified in a young woman in good health and CMV-seronegative. What was sequenced was PBMCs.

The CDR3 reads CASSDRDRDEKLFF. For the CDR3, the DNA is TGTGCCAGCAGTGACCGGGACAGGGATGAAAAACTGTTTTTT. The rearrangement links TRBV6-6 to TRBJ1-4; 9 nucleotides line up with TRBD1. This CDR3 contains 14 residues. From germline, CDR1 is MNHNY and CDR2 SVGAGI (reference sequence). The V gene end was trimmed by 5 bases and the J gene end by 6 bases; junction bases not matched to a gene: 4.